This is a list of T cell receptor beta chains from one sample in a study of T cell responses to AZD1222 COVID-19 vaccine. Sequenced by immunoSEQ multiplex PCR; TCRdb stores in-frame clones only, minus some. The table has 140,000 to 150,000 clones, 82% seen once. The material was peripheral blood, obtained on day 0 of MenACWY control vaccination. The receptors originated from an adult in good health. CDR3s include the opening cysteine and the closing phenylalanine or tryptophan. D genes are given only for firm matches. Where a row states a size, it is once, few, many or the class of an expanded clone; other rows omit it.

abundance,v_gene,d_gene,j_gene,CDR3nt,CDR3aa
NA,TRBV25-1,TRBD2,TRBJ2-1,TGTGCCAGCAGTGCCGGGACTAGCGGGGGGATTGGTGAGCAGTTCTTC,CASSAGTSGGIGEQFF
few,TRBV7-9,NA,TRBJ1-2,TGTGCCAGCAGGCCCCCCGGGGGGGGACTTTCCTATGGCTACACCTTC,CASRPPGGGLSYGYTF
NA,TRBV6-1,NA,TRBJ1-2,TGTGCCAGCAGTGAAAGGGGGGCGCTTGGCTACACCTTC,CASSERGALGYTF
once,TRBV30,NA,TRBJ2-3,TGTGCCTGGAGTGGAGCCGGTCCCACAGATACGCAGTATTTT,CAWSGAGPTDTQYF
NA,TRBV28,NA,TRBJ2-5,TGTGCCAGCAGTCCGGCTGGGGGCGGAGAGACCCAGTACTTC,CASSPAGGGETQYF
few,TRBV9,NA,TRBJ1-3,TGTGCCAGCAGCGTAAACCCCGTGAATGGAAACACCATATATTTT,CASSVNPVNGNTIYF
NA,TRBV4-1,TRBD1,TRBJ2-1,TGCGCCAGCAGCCAAGACAGGGGGCGGGAGCAGTTCTTC,CASSQDRGREQFF
NA,TRBV18,TRBD1,TRBJ1-5,TGTGCCAGCTCGCAAGGACAGGGCAATCAGCCCCAGCATTTT,CASSQGQGNQPQHF
NA,TRBV19,TRBD1,TRBJ1-3,TGTGCCAGTAACCCGGACAGGGCAGCGTCTGGAAACACCATATATTTT,CASNPDRAASGNTIYF
few,TRBV6-5,NA,TRBJ1-2,TGTGCCAGCAAGCAGTTTAACTATGGCTACACCTTC,CASKQFNYGYTF
few,TRBV7-9,TRBD1,TRBJ2-2,TGTGCCAGCAGCTCCCGGGACAGGGGTTCGTCCGGGGAGCTGTTTTTT,CASSSRDRGSSGELFF
NA,TRBV19,NA,TRBJ1-5,TGTGCCAGTAAGCTTGTGGCGGGGAGCAATCAGCCCCAGCATTTT,CASKLVAGSNQPQHF
NA,TRBV3-1/TRBV3-2,TRBD1,TRBJ2-1,TGTGCCAGCAGGGGGGGACAGGAGTATGGTTATGAGCAGTTCTTC,CASRGGQEYGYEQFF
NA,TRBV4-1,NA,TRBJ1-1,TGCGCCAGCAGCGGGATTGCGGCAAACACTGAAGCTTTCTTT,CASSGIAANTEAFF
NA,TRBV7-8,TRBD1,TRBJ1-5,TGTGCCAGCAGCTTAGCGCTCGACAGGGGATATCAGCCCCAGCATTTT,CASSLALDRGYQPQHF
NA,TRBV7-3,NA,TRBJ1-1,TGTGCCAGCAGCTTAACCACAGCGAACACTGAAGCTTTCTTT,CASSLTTANTEAFF
NA,TRBV10-2,NA,TRBJ2-7,TGCGCCAGCAGGGCCCGGGACGGTTCCTACGAGCAGTACTTC,CASRARDGSYEQYF
NA,TRBV6-1,TRBD1,TRBJ1-6,TGTGCCAGCAGTGAACGTACAGGGGGCTATTCACCCCTCCACTTT,CASSERTGGYSPLHF
NA,TRBV27,NA,TRBJ2-2,TGTGCCAGCAGTTCCCGGACGGCCTACACCGGGGAGCTGTTTTTT,CASSSRTAYTGELFF
NA,TRBV2,NA,TRBJ1-5,TGTGCCAGCATGGGGGGGAGAAATCAGCCCCAGCATTTT,CASMGGRNQPQHF
NA,TRBV5-1,NA,TRBJ2-2,TGCGCCAGCAGCTTGCCACGTCACGGGGAGCTGTTTTTT,CASSLPRHGELFF
NA,TRBV19,NA,TRBJ1-2,TGTGCCAGTAGTATAGGCCCTATAACCTATGGCTACACCTTC,CASSIGPITYGYTF
NA,TRBV9,NA,TRBJ2-5,TGTGCCAGCAGCGTAGGGGCTAGCTTGGAAGAGACCCAGTACTTC,CASSVGASLEETQYF
NA,TRBV19,NA,TRBJ1-6,TGTGCCAGTACCCCGGACTGGAGCTCCTATAATTCACCCCTCCACTTT,CASTPDWSSYNSPLHF
NA,TRBV11-2,NA,TRBJ1-1,TGTGCCAGCAGCTTTGGGGCAGGAACACTGAACACTGAAGCTTTCTTT,CASSFGAGTLNTEAFF
NA,TRBV19,TRBD1,TRBJ1-1,TGTGCCAGTATTTTAGGACAGGGGTACACTGAAGCTTTCTTT,CASILGQGYTEAFF
NA,TRBV5-1,NA,TRBJ2-6,TGCGCCAGCAGCCCACCTATACTCTCTGGGGCCAACGTCCTGACTTTC,CASSPPILSGANVLTF
NA,TRBV27,TRBD1,TRBJ1-2,TGTGCCAGCAGTACCCGACAGGGTAGCTACACCTTC,CASSTRQGSYTF
NA,TRBV29-1,NA,TRBJ1-6,TGCAGCGTCAAACTCACAGGGTCCAGTTCACCCCTCCACTTT,CSVKLTGSSSPLHF
NA,TRBV29-1,NA,TRBJ1-1,TGCAGCGTTATACACCGGGACACTGAAGCTTTCTTT,CSVIHRDTEAFF
NA,TRBV3-1/TRBV3-2,NA,TRBJ1-6,TGTGCCAGCAGCCCGACGGGACGCTGGAATTCACCCCTCCACTTT,CASSPTGRWNSPLHF
NA,TRBV29-1,NA,TRBJ2-3,TGCAGCGTGGGGGAGGTCCCAGATACGCAGTATTTT,CSVGEVPDTQYF
once,TRBV16,TRBD1,TRBJ1-6,TGTGCCAGCAGCCTCTCGACAGGGGGAGAGGGAGCCCTCCACTTT,CASSLSTGGEGALHF